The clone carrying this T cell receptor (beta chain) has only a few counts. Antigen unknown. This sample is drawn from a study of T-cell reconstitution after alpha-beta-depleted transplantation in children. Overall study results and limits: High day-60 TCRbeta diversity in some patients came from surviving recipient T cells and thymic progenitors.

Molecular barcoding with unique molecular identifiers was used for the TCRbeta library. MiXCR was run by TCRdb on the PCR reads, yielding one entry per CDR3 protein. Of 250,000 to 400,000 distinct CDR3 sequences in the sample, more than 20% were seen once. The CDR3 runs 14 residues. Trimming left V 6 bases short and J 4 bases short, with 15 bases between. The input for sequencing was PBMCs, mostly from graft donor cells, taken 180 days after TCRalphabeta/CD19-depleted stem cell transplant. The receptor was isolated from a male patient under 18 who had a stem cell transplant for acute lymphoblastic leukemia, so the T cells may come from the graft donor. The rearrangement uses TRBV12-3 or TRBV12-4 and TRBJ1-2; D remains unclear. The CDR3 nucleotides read TGTGCCAGCAGGTTGTTTGACGCACCCTATGGCTACACCTTC. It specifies CASRLFDAPYGYTF.